Given below is one T cell receptor beta chain in context. This entry comes from a study of blood T cell repertoires in COVID-19. The germline V gene has CDR1 MNHEY and CDR2 SVGEGT. V lost 2 bases and J lost 5, with 12 bases in between. This CDR3 comprises 14 residues. The recovered donors of Cohort 3 showed two negative PCRs, clearance, or symptom resolution. Some clones are missing from TCRdb's copy, which holds only in-frame ones; the method was immunoSEQ multiplex PCR. The data show more than 250,000 clones, with approximately 90% seen just once and roughly 6.2% held by the top ten. The rearrangement joins TRBV6-2 or TRBV6-3 to TRBJ2-5; possible D gene TRBD2, 6 bases. The TCR originated in a woman between 40 and 50 years old who had recovered from COVID-19. The sample comprised PBMCs or T cells enriched from blood (not recorded which). The CDR3, as DNA: TGTGCCAGCAGTTACGAGACTAGGGTGGAGACCCAGTACTTC. As protein: CASSYETRVETQYF.